The 6 T cell receptor beta chains in this list originate from one sample, sequenced in a study of blood T cell repertoires in COVID-19. Clones were read by immunoSEQ multiplex PCR, and TCRdb kept only the in-frame ones, dropping some. Among 200,000 to 300,000 clones listed, approximately 89% were seen once. Sequenced sample: PBMCs or T cells enriched from blood (not recorded which). Receptors originate from a woman aged 40 to 55 with acute COVID-19.

The chain recombines TRBV12-3 or TRBV12-4 with TRBJ2-7; tentatively, D is TRBD1 (5 bases). Trimming took off 8 bases at V and 3 bases at J, with 8 bases between the two ends. The CDR3 is made up of 11 amino acids. The CDR3 DNA sequence: TGTGCCAGCGGCACAGGCTACGAGCAGTACGTC. It encodes CASGTGYEQYV.

V gene TRBV30 combines with J gene TRBJ1-5, with TRBD1 matching over 7 bases. Germline V gene sequence: CDR1 GTSNPN, CDR2 SVGIG (reference sequence). V gave up 1 base and J gave up 3 bases; unmatched junction bases: 6. The CDR3 is made up of 15 amino acids. CDR3 DNA sequence: TGTGCCTGGAGTGGCCCGGGACAGAACAATCAGCCCCAGCATTTT. Protein sequence: CAWSGPGQNNQPQHF.

The chain has TRBV6-5 and TRBJ2-2; no firm D call. Trimming took 9 bases from V and 6 from J, leaving 20 bases between them. Germline V gene lookup returns CDR1 MNHEY and CDR2 SVGAGI. The CDR3 contains 15 residues. CDR3 coding DNA: TGTGCCAGTCTTGTGCGGTCGGCCCACCCCGGGGAGCTGTTTTTT. It codes for CASLVRSAHPGELFF.

V usage is TRBV5-1 and J usage is TRBJ1-2; D is unresolved. The CDR3 runs 13 residues. With 4 bases removed from V and 3 bases from J, the gap between germline ends came to 10 bases. Germline V lookup: CDR1 SGHRS, CDR2 YFSETQ. The DNA of the CDR3 is TGCGCCAGCAGCCCATTAGGAGACTATGGCTACACCTTC. It encodes CASSPLGDYGYTF.

The rearrangement uses TRBV5-6 and TRBJ1-1, with TRBD1 matching over 10 bases. The J segment lost 2 bases and the V segment lost 4 bases, leaving 5 bases of the junction unmatched. The CDR3 is 15 residues long. Germline V lookup: CDR1 SGHDT, CDR2 YYEEEE. CDR3 protein: CASSAGQGVNTEAFF. In nucleotides, the CDR3 is TGTGCCAGCAGCGCCGGACAGGGGGTAAACACTGAAGCTTTCTTT. The whole variable domain, remainder taken from reference TRBV5-6 and TRBJ1-1, is DAGVTQSPTHLIKTRGQQVTLRCSPKSGHDTVSWYQQALGQGPQFIFQYYEEEERQRGNFPDRFSGHQFPNYSSELNVNALLLGDSALYLCASSAGQGVNTEAFFGQGTRLTVV.

With respect to this clone: Relative to the germline gene, one junction end is altered; a read error may explain this. CDR3 in DNA: TGTGCCAGCAGTGAAGTGGGTGGGGCAGCTATCTTT. Encoded protein: CASSEVGGAAIF. V and J are TRBV25-1 and TRBJ2-3; maybe TRBD1 (5 bases). Per the germline V gene, CDR1 is MGHDK and CDR2 is SYGVNS. This CDR3 region has 12 residues.